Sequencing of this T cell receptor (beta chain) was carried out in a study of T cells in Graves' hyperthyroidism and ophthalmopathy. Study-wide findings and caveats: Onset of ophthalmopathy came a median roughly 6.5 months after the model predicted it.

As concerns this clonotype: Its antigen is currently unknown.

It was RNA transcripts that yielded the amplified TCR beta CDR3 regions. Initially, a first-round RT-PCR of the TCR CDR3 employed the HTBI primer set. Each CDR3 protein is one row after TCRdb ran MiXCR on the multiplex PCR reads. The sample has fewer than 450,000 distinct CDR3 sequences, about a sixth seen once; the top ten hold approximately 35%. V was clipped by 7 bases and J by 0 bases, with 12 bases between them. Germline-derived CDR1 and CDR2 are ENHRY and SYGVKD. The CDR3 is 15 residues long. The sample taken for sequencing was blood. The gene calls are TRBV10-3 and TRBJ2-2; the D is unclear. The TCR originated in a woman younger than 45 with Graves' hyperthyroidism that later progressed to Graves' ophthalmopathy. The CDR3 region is CAITETPANTGELFF. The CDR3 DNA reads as TGTGCCATCACCGAGACACCCGCGAACACCGGGGAGCTGTTTTTT.